This T cell receptor (beta chain) was sequenced during a study of vaccination and CD4 T cells after COVID-19. Study-wide points: Among reactive clones from convalescent patients, a median about 83% appeared only post-vaccination.

With V trimmed by 5 bases and J by 2 bases, 10 bases remained unmatched. Germline CDR1 reads KGHSH; CDR2 reads LQKENI. The CDR3 consists of 16 residues. Treatment: approximately nine-day PBMC culture with coronavirus spike peptide pools or control peptides (ViraFEST assay). Each of days 3 and 7 saw half the medium replaced by fresh IL-2 medium. Culture proceeded for less than 11 days, and CD4+ T cells were then isolated by negative selection. Researchers used the Oncomine TCR Beta short-read assay to sequence DNA from cultured CD4+ T cells. TCRdb re-analysed the PCR reads in MiXCR, keeping a single row per CDR3 protein. This table has tens of thousands of distinct CDR3 sequences, approximately 48% appearing once. A word on this clonotype: Its matching antigen is unknown.

The TCR comes from a human donor who received a COVID-19 vaccine. This chain joins TRBV18 and TRBJ2-3, with 7 bases matching TRBD2. The sequencing used CD4+ T cells from blood, cultured in vitro, collected before SARS-CoV-2 vaccination. The CDR3 spells CASSTRLATNTDTQYF. In DNA, the CDR3 is TGTGCCAGCTCAACCAGACTAGCCACCAACACAGATACGCAGTATTTT.